The 21 T cell receptor beta chains given below trace back to one sample, sequenced in a study of blood T cell repertoires in COVID-19. Only in-frame clones appear in the TCRdb table, and some are missing; sequencing was by immunoSEQ multiplex PCR. This sample has fewer than 350,000 clones, with 75% to 90% found just once. Material for sequencing was PBMCs or T cells enriched from blood (not recorded which). These receptor sequences come from a woman in her 30s with acute COVID-19.

The chain links TRBV3-1 (or the pseudogene TRBV3-2) to TRBJ1-1; 7 bases align to TRBD1. This CDR3 contains 12 residues. CDR1 LGHDT and CDR2 YNNKEL come from the germline V gene (reference sequence). V shed 7 bases, J shed 7 bases, and the junction held 6 bases outside the gene matches. CDR3 in DNA: TGTGCCAGCACCTTAGGGGGCGGTGAAGCTTTCTTT. This sequence encodes CASTLGGGEAFF.

The sample holds many counts of this clone. The chain uses TRBV19 and TRBJ2-1; 7 bases are shared with TRBD2. Germline V CDR1 and CDR2: LNHDA, SQIVND (reference sequence). The CDR3 runs 16 residues. Germline trimming cut 8 bases from V and 2 bases from J; bases unmatched to any gene: 12. The CDR3 region has the DNA TGTGCCAGTTCTCTCGAAGCGGGATACCCCTACAATGAGCAGTTCTTC. This sequence encodes CASSLEAGYPYNEQFF.

The chain is built from TRBV15 and TRBJ2-1; TRBD2 matches 12 bases. Germline lookup yields CDR1 LNHNV and CDR2 YYDKDF (reference sequence). The CDR3 totals 13 residues. Germline trimming cut 8 bases from V and 8 bases from J; bases unmatched to any gene: 4. Written as DNA, the CDR3 is TGTGCCACCCGACTAGCGGGAGTTTATGAGCAGTTCTTC. Protein: CATRLAGVYEQFF.

The J gene is TRBJ1-1, the V gene TRBV27; a possible D gene is TRBD1 (6 bases). Germline V gene lookup returns CDR1 MNHEY and CDR2 SMNVEV (reference sequence). The CDR3 runs 15 residues. Trimming removed 6 bases from V and 4 bases from J, with 18 bases in between. The CDR3 protein is CASSWGTGLGTEAFF. The CDR3 DNA sequence: TGTGCCAGCAGCTGGGGAACAGGGCTAGGCACTGAAGCTTTCTTT.

This chain connects TRBV21-1 to TRBJ1-1. TRBV21-1 is a documented pseudogene. This CDR3 comprises 16 residues. CDR3: CASSKVEPRLNTEAFF. CDR3 coding DNA: TGTGCCAGCAGCAAAGTCGAGCCGAGGCTGAACACTGAAGCTTTCTTT.

In its sample, this clone was seen once. The V call is TRBV3-1 (or the pseudogene TRBV3-2), the J call TRBJ2-3, with 9 bases that match TRBD2. The V gene's germline CDR1 is LGHDT and CDR2 YNNKEL (reference sequence). V was clipped by 7 bases and J by 4 bases; unmatched bases: 6. This CDR3 has 14 residues. The CDR3 here is CASTRTSDSDTQYF. DNA for the CDR3: TGTGCCAGCACCCGGACTAGCGATTCAGATACGCAGTATTTT.

J is TRBJ2-5 and V is TRBV28; 8 bases match TRBD1. CDR3 length: 16 residues. V was pared by 3 bases and J by 2 bases, with 8 bases of the junction left unmatched. From germline, CDR1 is MDHEN and CDR2 SYDVKM. In nucleotides, the CDR3 is TGTGCCAGCAGTTTGGGGGACAGGAGCTTTCAAGAGACCCAGTACTTC. Protein product: CASSLGDRSFQETQYF.

The V call is TRBV5-1, the J call TRBJ2-2; 8 positions agree with TRBD2. V gave up 5 bases and J gave up 3 bases; unmatched junction bases: 6. The CDR3 is 15 amino acids. The germline V gene encodes CDR1 SGHRS and CDR2 YFSETQ. The CDR3 loop is CASSGLAADTGELFF. CDR3 sequence (DNA): TGCGCCAGCAGTGGACTAGCCGCGGACACCGGGGAGCTGTTTTTT.

V gene TRBV14 combines with J gene TRBJ2-7, with D maybe TRBD2 (5 bases). The ends were cut back, 1 base at V and 3 bases at J, with 13 bases in the middle. This CDR3 region has 15 residues. Germline V gives CDR1 SGHDN, CDR2 FVKESK. As DNA, the CDR3 is TGTGCCAGCAGCCAAGTTCTGGACTCCTACTACGAGCAGTACTTC. It encodes CASSQVLDSYYEQYF.

The J gene is TRBJ2-5, the V gene TRBV10-1, with TRBD1 matching over 7 bases. The CDR3 extends over 14 amino acids. V lost 3 bases to trimming and J lost 3 bases; unmatched junction nucleotides: 4. The germline V gene encodes CDR1 WNHNN and CDR2 SYGVQD (reference sequence). Here the CDR3 reads CASSDGTDEETQYF. The CDR3 DNA sequence: TGCGCCAGCAGTGACGGGACAGACGAAGAGACCCAGTACTTC.

This clone showed up just once. This chain links TRBV19 with TRBJ1-5; D call uncertain. V was shortened by 5 bases and J by 3 bases, with 14 bases between the two germline ends. CDR3 size: 15 residues. Germline V lookup: CDR1 LNHDA, CDR2 SQIVND (reference sequence). The CDR3 reads CASSARDSLNQPQHF. The CDR3 DNA reads TGTGCCAGTAGTGCCCGAGACTCCCTCAATCAGCCCCAGCATTTT.

This clone was counted only a few times. V gene TRBV5-6 combines with J gene TRBJ1-2; perhaps TRBD1 as D (5 bases). This CDR3 has 14 residues. Germline V CDR1 and CDR2: SGHDT, YYEEEE. Trimming left V 4 bases short and J 8 bases short, with 18 bases between. CDR3 sequence (DNA): TGTGCCAGCAGCCCGAAGGGAGCGGGGGGAGGCTACACCTTC. Amino acids: CASSPKGAGGGYTF.

V gene TRBV6-1 combines with J gene TRBJ1-5; the D is unclear. Per germline, CDR1 MNHNS and CDR2 SASEGT. There are 14 residues in the CDR3. V was cut by 3 bases and J by 0 bases, with 6 bases left in between. The CDR3 here is CASSEEGSNQPQHF. The CDR3, as DNA: TGTGCCAGCAGTGAGGAGGGTAGCAATCAGCCCCAGCATTTT.

The chain links TRBV15 to TRBJ1-1; tentative D call: TRBD1 (5 bases). The CDR3 runs 14 residues. V dropped 1 base and J dropped 5 bases, with 11 bases sitting between them. From germline, CDR1 is LNHNV and CDR2 YYDKDF (reference sequence). The CDR3 here is CATSRGWAGTEAFF. The DNA for the CDR3 is TGTGCCACCAGCAGAGGGTGGGCAGGGACTGAAGCTTTCTTT.

This clone showed up just once. This chain joins TRBV20-1 and TRBJ2-7; 10 nucleotides align to TRBD2. The ends lost 3 bases at V and 0 bases at J; junction bases unmatched: 11. Germline V gene lookup returns CDR1 DFQATT and CDR2 SNEGSKA (reference sequence). This CDR3 has 17 residues. CDR3 coding DNA: TGCAGTGCTAGTCCCTCCCCACTAGCGGGGTACTCCTACGAGCAGTACTTC. Amino acid sequence: CSASPSPLAGYSYEQYF.

J is TRBJ2-1 and V is TRBV18; possible D gene TRBD2, 5 bases. Trimming left V 4 bases short and J 0 bases short, with 13 bases between. This CDR3 spans 16 amino acids. Germline lookup yields CDR1 KGHSH and CDR2 LQKENI. The CDR3 region has the DNA TGTGCCAGCTCACTATATGGTAGCGCCTCCTACAATGAGCAGTTCTTC. Translated: CASSLYGSASYNEQFF.

The V gene is TRBV15, the J gene TRBJ2-7, with 11 bases matching TRBD2. The CDR3 length is 14 residues. Germline-derived CDR1 and CDR2 are LNHNV and YYDKDF (reference sequence). J gave up 5 bases and V 8 bases, and 8 bases lay outside the gene matches. The CDR3 nucleotides are TGTGCCACCCGTCAGGTAGCGGGAGGGGACGAGCAGTACTTC. This sequence encodes CATRQVAGGDEQYF.

V and J are TRBV28 and TRBJ2-3; TRBD2 is a possible D gene (6 bases). CDR1 MDHEN and CDR2 SYDVKM come from the germline V gene. The CDR3 contains 15 residues. V was cut by 8 bases and J by 2 bases, with 17 bases left in between. The CDR3 region has the DNA TGTGCCAGCCTTCACGGGAGCGGAAACACAGATACGCAGTATTTT. Residues: CASLHGSGNTDTQYF. Supplemented by reference TRBV28 and TRBJ2-3, the full variable domain reads DVKVTQSSRYLVKRTGEKVFLECVQDMDHENMFWYRQDPGLGLRLIYFSYDVKMKEKGDIPEGYSVSREKKERFSLILESASTNQTSMYLCASLHGSGNTDTQYFGPGTRLTVL.

J is TRBJ2-1 and V is TRBV27, with 8 nucleotides matching TRBD2. CDR3 length: 15 residues. CDR1 is MNHEY and CDR2 is SMNVEV in the germline V gene (reference sequence). J gave up 4 bases and V 6 bases, and 8 bases lay outside the gene matches. The CDR3 nucleotides are TGTGCCAGCAGGCCGTGGCTAGCGGGTTACAATGAGCAGTTCTTC. Amino acid sequence: CASRPWLAGYNEQFF.

The chain uses TRBV6-1 and TRBJ1-4, with D uncertain. Germline V CDR1 and CDR2: MNHNS, SASEGT. This CDR3 is built from 15 residues. Trimming removed 1 base from V and 10 bases from J, with 16 bases in between. Here the CDR3 reads CASSEEGGVTGKLFF. Here the CDR3 DNA reads TGTGCCAGCAGTGAAGAAGGCGGGGTGACGGGAAAACTGTTTTTT.

The chain carries TRBV4-3 and TRBJ1-6, with D unresolved. V shed 0 bases and J shed 8 bases, with 14 bases lying between them. The germline V gene has CDR1 LGHNA and CDR2 YSLEER. The CDR3 extends over 16 amino acids. Written as DNA, the CDR3 is TGCGCCAGCAGCCAAGATATACAGACGAATGATTCACCCCTCCACTTT. Translation gives CASSQDIQTNDSPLHF.